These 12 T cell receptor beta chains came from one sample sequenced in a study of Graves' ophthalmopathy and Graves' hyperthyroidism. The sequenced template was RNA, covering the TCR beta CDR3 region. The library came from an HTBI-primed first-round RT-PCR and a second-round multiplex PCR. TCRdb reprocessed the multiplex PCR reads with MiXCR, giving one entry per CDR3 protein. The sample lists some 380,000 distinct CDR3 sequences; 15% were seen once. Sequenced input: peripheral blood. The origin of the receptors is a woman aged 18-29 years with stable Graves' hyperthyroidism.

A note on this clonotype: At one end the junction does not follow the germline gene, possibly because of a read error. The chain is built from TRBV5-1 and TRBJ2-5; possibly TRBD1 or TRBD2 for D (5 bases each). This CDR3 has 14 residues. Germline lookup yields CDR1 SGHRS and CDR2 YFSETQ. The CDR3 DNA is TGCGCCAGCAGTCGCGAGGGGCTTGGGGAGACCAAGTACTTC. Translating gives CASSREGLGETKYF.

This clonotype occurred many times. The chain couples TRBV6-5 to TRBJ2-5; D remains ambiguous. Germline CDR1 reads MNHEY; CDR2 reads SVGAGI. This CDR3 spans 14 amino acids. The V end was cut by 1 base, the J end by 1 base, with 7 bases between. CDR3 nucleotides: TGTGCCAGCAGTTACTGGCGCTCCCAAGAGACCCAGTACTTC. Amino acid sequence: CASSYWRSQETQYF.

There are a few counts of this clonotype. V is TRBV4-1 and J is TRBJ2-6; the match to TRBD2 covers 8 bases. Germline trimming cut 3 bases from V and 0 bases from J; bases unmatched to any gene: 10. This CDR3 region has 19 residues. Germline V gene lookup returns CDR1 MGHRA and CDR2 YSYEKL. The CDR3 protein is CASSHQVVGLGSGANVLTF. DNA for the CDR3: TGCGCCAGCAGCCACCAGGTAGTGGGACTAGGCTCTGGGGCCAACGTCCTGACTTTC.

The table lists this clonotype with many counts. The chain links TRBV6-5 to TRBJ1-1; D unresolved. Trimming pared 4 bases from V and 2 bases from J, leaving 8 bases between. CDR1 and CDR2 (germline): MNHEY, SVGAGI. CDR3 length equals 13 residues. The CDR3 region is CASSSLENTEAFF. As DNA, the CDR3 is TGTGCCAGCAGTTCCCTGGAAAACACTGAAGCTTTCTTT.

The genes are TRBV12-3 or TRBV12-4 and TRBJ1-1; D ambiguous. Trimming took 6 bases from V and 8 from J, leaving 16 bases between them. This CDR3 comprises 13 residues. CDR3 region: CASSSRDVNEAFF. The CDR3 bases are TGTGCCAGCAGCTCTCGTGATGTTAACGAAGCTTTCTTT.

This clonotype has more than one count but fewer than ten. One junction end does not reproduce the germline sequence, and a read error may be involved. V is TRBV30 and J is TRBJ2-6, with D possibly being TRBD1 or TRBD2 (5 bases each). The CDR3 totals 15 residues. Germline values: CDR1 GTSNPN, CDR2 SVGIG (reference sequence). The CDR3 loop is CAIGDISSGANVLTF. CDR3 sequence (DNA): TGTGCTATCGGGGATATTAGCTCTGGGGCCAACGTCTTGACTTTC.

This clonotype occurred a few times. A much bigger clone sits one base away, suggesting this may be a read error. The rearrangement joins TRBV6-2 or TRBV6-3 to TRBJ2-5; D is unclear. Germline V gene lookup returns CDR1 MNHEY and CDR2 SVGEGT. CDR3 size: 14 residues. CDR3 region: CASSYSSGLETKYF. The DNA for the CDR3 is TGTGCCAGCAGTTACTCATCCGGGCTCGAGACCAAGTACTTC.

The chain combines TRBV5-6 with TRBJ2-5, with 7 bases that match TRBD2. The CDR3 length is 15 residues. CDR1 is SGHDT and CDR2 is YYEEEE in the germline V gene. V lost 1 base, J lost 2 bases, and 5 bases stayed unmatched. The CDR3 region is CASSLSSGPQETQYF. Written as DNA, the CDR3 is TGTGCCAGCAGCTTGAGTAGCGGGCCACAAGAGACCCAGTACTTC.

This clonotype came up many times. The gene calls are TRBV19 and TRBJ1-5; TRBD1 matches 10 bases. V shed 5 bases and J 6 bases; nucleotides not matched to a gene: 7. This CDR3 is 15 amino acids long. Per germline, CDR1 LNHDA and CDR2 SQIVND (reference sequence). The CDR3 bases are TGTGCCAGTAGTTCCCCCGGGACAGGGGTTCAGCCCCAGCATTTT. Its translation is CASSSPGTGVQPQHF.

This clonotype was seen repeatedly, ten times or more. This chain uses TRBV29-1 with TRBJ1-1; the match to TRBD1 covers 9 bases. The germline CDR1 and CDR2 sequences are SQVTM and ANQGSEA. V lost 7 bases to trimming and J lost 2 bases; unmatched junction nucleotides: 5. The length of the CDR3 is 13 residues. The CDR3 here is CSAKTGGNTEAFF. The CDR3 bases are TGCAGCGCTAAGACAGGGGGTAACACTGAAGCTTTCTTT.

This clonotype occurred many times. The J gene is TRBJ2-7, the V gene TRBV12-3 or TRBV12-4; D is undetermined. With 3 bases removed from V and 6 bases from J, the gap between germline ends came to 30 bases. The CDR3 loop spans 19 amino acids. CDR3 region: CASSLMGWHPEKQYGEQYF. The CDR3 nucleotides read TGTGCCAGCAGTTTGATGGGGTGGCACCCTGAGAAGCAATATGGCGAGCAGTACTTC.

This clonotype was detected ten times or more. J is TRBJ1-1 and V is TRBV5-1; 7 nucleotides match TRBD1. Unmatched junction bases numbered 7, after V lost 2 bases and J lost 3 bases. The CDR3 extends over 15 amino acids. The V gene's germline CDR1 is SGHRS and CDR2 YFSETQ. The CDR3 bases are TGCGCCAGCAGCTTAATCCTTGGACAGGACACTGAAGCTTTCTTT. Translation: CASSLILGQDTEAFF.